This T cell receptor beta chain was identified in a study of beta chain features in type 1 diabetes. Whole-study results and caveats: The cDNA sequencing approach could over-represent high-TCR-expressing cells.

There are 12 residues in the CDR3. Germline loops: CDR1 SGHVS, CDR2 FQNEAQ. Trimming left V 6 bases short and J 8 bases short, with 11 bases between. Isolated RNA was reverse transcribed in full, so expressed TCRB transcripts were sequenced. The data were produced by immunoSEQ multiplex PCR, yet TCRdb's version contains in-frame clones alone and is incomplete. The sample comprises 150,000 or so clones, about a tenth of which are singletons, and around 0.68% rests with the top ten. Regarding this clone: Its cognate antigen is unknown.

Averaging about 116 mL, one heparinised blood draw was given by each donor. Purities over 95% were achieved in all sorted populations. The chain employs TRBV7-8 and TRBJ2-1; a weak D match, TRBD1 (5 bases). The sequence was collected from a man aged 18 to 30 in good health. Sequencing used central memory CD4+ T cells from blood. The CDR3 loop is CASRLGHDEQFF. The CDR3 DNA reads as TGTGCCAGCAGACTCGGACATGATGAGCAGTTCTTC.